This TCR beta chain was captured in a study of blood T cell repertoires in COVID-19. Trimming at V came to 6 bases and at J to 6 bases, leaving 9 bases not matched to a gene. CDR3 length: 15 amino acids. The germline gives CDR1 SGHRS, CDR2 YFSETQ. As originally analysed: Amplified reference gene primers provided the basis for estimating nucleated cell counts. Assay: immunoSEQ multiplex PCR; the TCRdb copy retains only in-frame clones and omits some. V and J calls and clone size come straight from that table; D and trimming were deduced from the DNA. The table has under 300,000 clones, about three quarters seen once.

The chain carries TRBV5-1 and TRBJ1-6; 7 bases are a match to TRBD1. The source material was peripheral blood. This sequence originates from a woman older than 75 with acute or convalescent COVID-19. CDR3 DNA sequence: TGCGCCAGCAAGGGGGCTGCGGTTGGTAATTCACCCCTCCACTTT. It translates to CASKGAAVGNSPLHF.